Reported below is one TCR beta chain. The target antigen is unknown. The method, 5' RACE with UMI labels, was used to prepare the TRB cDNA libraries. Reanalyzing the 5' RACE reads, TCRdb keeps one entry per CDR3 protein, without DNA. The sample table includes about 81,000 distinct CDR3 sequences. Naive CD8+ T cells had a CD45RO-CCR7+CD27+CD95- phenotype. These data come from a study of CXCR3-negative and CXCR3-positive naive CD8 T cells. General study points: The study found CXCR3 expression partially decreased after cryopreservation and ran most assays on fresh PBMCs. For the naive subsets, surface CD5 was similar, and TCR strength was inferred from TRB CDR3 properties. More hydrophobic TRB CDR3s were found in CXCR3-positive naive cells than in CXCR3-negative naive cells.

The CDR3 covers 16 residues. Per germline, CDR1 SQVTM and CDR2 ANQGSEA. Sequenced input: naive CXCR3- CD8+ T cells from blood. Subset denoted: CD45RO-CCR7+CD27+CD95- naive CD8+ T cells lacking CXCR3 (TNR3-). V and J are TRBV29-1 and TRBJ2-1; the TRBD1 assignment by TCRdb is unverifiable without DNA. This clonotype originated in a human donor in good health. Some clones in this sample may be carry-over from other donors' samples. The CDR3 loop is CSVEDRDTGSYNEQFF.